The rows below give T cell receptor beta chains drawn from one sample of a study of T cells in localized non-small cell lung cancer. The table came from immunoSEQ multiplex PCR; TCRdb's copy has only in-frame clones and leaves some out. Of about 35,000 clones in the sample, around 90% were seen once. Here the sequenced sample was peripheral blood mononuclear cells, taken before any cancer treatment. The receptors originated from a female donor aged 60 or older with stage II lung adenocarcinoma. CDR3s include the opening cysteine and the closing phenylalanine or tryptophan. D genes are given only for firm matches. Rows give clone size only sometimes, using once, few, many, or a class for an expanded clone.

CASSDSPSGSGNEQFF	TGTGCCAGCAGTGACTCACCTAGCGGGAGTGGTAATGAGCAGTTCTTC	TRBV6-4	TRBJ2-1	TRBD2	.
CASSYGEVGGFDEAFF	TGTGCCAGCAGCTACGGCGAAGTCGGGGGATTTGATGAAGCTTTCTTT	TRBV7-2	TRBJ1-1	.	.
CAISREASTEAFF	TGTGCCATCAGCCGAGAAGCAAGCACTGAAGCTTTCTTT	TRBV10-3	TRBJ1-1	.	.
CASSKRRQAATNEKLFF	TGTGCCAGCAGCAAAAGAAGGCAAGCGGCAACTAATGAAAAACTGTTTTTT	TRBV21-1	TRBJ1-4	.	.
CASIPSGTGGYNEQFF	TGTGCCAGCATTCCATCCGGGACAGGGGGGTACAATGAGCAGTTCTTC	TRBV7-2	TRBJ2-1	TRBD1	.
CASSPQGIGAPTNEQFF	TGTGCCAGCAGCCCCCAGGGTATCGGGGCGCCCACCAATGAGCAGTTCTTC	TRBV5-4	TRBJ2-1	.	.
CASSPTGGNQPQHF	TGTGCCAGCAGCCCCACAGGGGGCAATCAGCCCCAGCATTTT	TRBV7-2	TRBJ1-5	TRBD1	.
CATSSGDGGNQPQHF	TGTGCCACCAGCTCAGGGGATGGAGGCAATCAGCCCCAGCATTTT	TRBV15	TRBJ1-5	.	.
CASSLDTDTQYF	TGCGCCAGTTCCCTGGACACAGATACGCAGTATTTT	TRBV5-1	TRBJ2-3	.	.
CASSSGSEQFF	TGTGCCAGCAGCTCGGGAAGTGAGCAGTTCTTC	TRBV7-9	TRBJ2-1	.	.
CASSPRTGDTEAFF	TGTGCCAGCAGTCCCCGGACAGGGGACACTGAAGCTTTCTTT	TRBV7-3	TRBJ1-1	TRBD1	medium-sized
CAWSVSVGYTF	TGTGCCTGGAGTGTAAGTGTTGGCTACACCTTC	TRBV30	TRBJ1-2	.	.
CASTSGTGGTDTQYF	TGCGCCAGCACCTCGGGGACAGGGGGAACAGATACGCAGTATTTT	TRBV5-1	TRBJ2-3	TRBD1	.
CACHGLAASYEQYF	TGTGCCTGCCACGGACTAGCGGCCTCCTACGAGCAGTACTTC	TRBV30	TRBJ2-7	TRBD2	.
CASSYSRDNTEAFF	TGTGCCAGCAGTTACTCCAGGGATAACACTGAAGCTTTCTTT	TRBV6-5	TRBJ1-1	.	.
CASSEGKGRYQPQHF	TGTGCCAGCAGTGAAGGAAAAGGGCGTTACCAGCCCCAGCATTTT	TRBV6-1	TRBJ1-5	.	.
CASSLSGTGGWGDTQYF	TGTGCCAGTAGCCTATCCGGGACAGGGGGTTGGGGAGATACGCAGTATTTT	TRBV19	TRBJ2-3	TRBD1	.
CASSFQGQNYGYTF	TGTGCCAGCAGCTTCCAGGGACAGAACTATGGCTACACCTTC	TRBV9	TRBJ1-2	TRBD1	.
CASSIRTGYNEQFF	TGTGCCAGCAGTATCAGGACTGGTTACAATGAGCAGTTCTTC	TRBV6-5	TRBJ2-1	.	.
CSADRGVNTEAFF	TGCAGCGCCGACAGGGGGGTAAACACTGAAGCTTTCTTT	TRBV29-1	TRBJ1-1	TRBD1	.
CASSVPDSSEAFF	TGTGCCAGCAGCGTCCCAGACAGCTCTGAAGCTTTCTTT	TRBV9	TRBJ1-1	.	once
CASSFSGSGGNEQFF	TGCGCCAGCAGTTTTAGCGGGAGCGGCGGCAATGAGCAGTTCTTC	TRBV5-1	TRBJ2-1	TRBD2	.
CSVGGGTGNSNQPQHF	TGCAGCGTTGGGGGGGGGACAGGAAATAGCAATCAGCCCCAGCATTTT	TRBV29-1	TRBJ1-5	TRBD1	.
CASSDGGGNQPQHF	TGTGCCAGCAGTGACGGGGGGGGCAATCAGCCCCAGCATTTT	TRBV6-4	TRBJ1-5	.	.
CASSSTPNTEAFF	TGTGCCAGCAGCTCCACTCCGAACACTGAAGCTTTCTTT	TRBV5-4	TRBJ1-1	.	.
CASSPYGGSQETQYF	TGTGCCAGCAGCCCCTACGGGGGGTCCCAAGAGACCCAGTACTTC	TRBV4-2	TRBJ2-5	TRBD2	.
CASSDRVSYEQYF	TGTGCCAGCAGTGACAGGGTCTCCTACGAGCAGTACTTC	TRBV27	TRBJ2-7	TRBD1	.
CASSVSGTSGGWETQYF	TGTGCCAGCAGCGTATCTGGGACTAGCGGGGGGTGGGAGACCCAGTACTTC	TRBV9	TRBJ2-5	TRBD2	.
CASSLEPGPFYEQYF	TGCGCCAGCAGCTTGGAACCGGGACCATTCTACGAGCAGTACTTC	TRBV5-1	TRBJ2-7	.	.
CASSWGDSYNEQFF	TGTGCCAGCAGTTGGGGGGACAGTTACAATGAGCAGTTCTTC	TRBV27	TRBJ2-1	.	.
CSVVILYEQYF	TGCAGCGTTGTAATTCTCTACGAGCAGTACTTC	TRBV29-1	TRBJ2-7	.	.
CAWSSGQGYEQYF	TGTGCCTGGAGTTCGGGGCAGGGTTACGAGCAGTACTTC	TRBV30	TRBJ2-7	.	.
CASSLGAVTAETQYF	TGTGCCAGCAGCTTAGGGGCAGTGACAGCAGAGACCCAGTACTTC	TRBV11-2	TRBJ2-5	.	.
CASSTWTTLNEKLFF	TGTGCCAGCAGCACTTGGACGACTCTCAATGAAAAACTGTTTTTT	TRBV5-5	TRBJ1-4	.	.
CASSQWGQGTYEQYF	TGTGCCAGCAGCCAATGGGGACAGGGTACCTACGAGCAGTACTTC	TRBV28	TRBJ2-7	TRBD1	.
CASKSLTESYEQYF	TGCGCCAGCAAAAGCCTGACAGAGAGCTACGAGCAGTACTTC	TRBV10-2	TRBJ2-7	.	.
CASSLASGPYNEQFF	TGTGCCAGCAGCCTGGCCAGCGGACCGTACAATGAGCAGTTCTTC	TRBV11-2	TRBJ2-1	.	.
CASSFTGRTDTEAFF	TGTGCCAGCAGTTTCACGGGACGGACGGACACTGAAGCTTTCTTT	TRBV6-6	TRBJ1-1	.	.
CASSAGTVNTEAFF	TGCGCCAGCAGTGCCGGGACAGTGAACACTGAAGCTTTCTTT	TRBV10-1	TRBJ1-1	TRBD1	.
CASSSPRTSGSVGKVAKNIQYF	TGTGCCAGCAGTTCCCCTAGGACTAGCGGGAGTGTGGGGAAGGTAGCCAAAAACATTCAGTACTTC	TRBV27	TRBJ2-4	TRBD2	.
CASTIIQGAGGYTF	TGTGCCAGCACAATTATACAGGGGGCAGGGGGCTACACCTTC	TRBV2	TRBJ1-2	TRBD1	once
CATTGQANTEAFF	TGTGCCACTACGGGACAGGCGAACACTGAAGCTTTCTTT	TRBV18	TRBJ1-1	TRBD1	.
CASSPPAGEFTEAFF	TGTGCCAGCTCACCACCAGCGGGGGAATTTACTGAAGCTTTCTTT	TRBV18	TRBJ1-1	.	.
CAWSVGQGISQPQHF	TGTGCCTGGAGTGTAGGACAGGGAATAAGTCAGCCCCAGCATTTT	TRBV30	TRBJ1-5	TRBD1	.
CASSPTGRGGYTF	TGTGCCAGCAGTCCAACGGGGCGGGGTGGCTACACCTTC	TRBV28	TRBJ1-2	.	.
CASSFPPPGSEAFF	TGTGCCAGCAGTTTCCCTCCCCCAGGGTCTGAAGCTTTCTTT	TRBV27	TRBJ1-1	.	.
CASSWAGAKNIQYF	TGTGCCAGCAGCTGGGCAGGGGCCAAAAACATTCAGTACTTC	TRBV5-6	TRBJ2-4	.	.
CATSRDLGPRNEKLFF	TGTGCCACCAGCAGAGATCTAGGGCCTCGTAATGAAAAACTGTTTTTT	TRBV15	TRBJ1-4	.	.
CASSLGRTGYTF	TGTGCCAGCAGCTTAGGGCGAACGGGCTACACCTTC	TRBV7-9	TRBJ1-2	.	once
CASSFWGPGANVLTF	.	TRBV12-1	TRBJ2-6	.	.
CASSESGYEAFF	TGCGCCAGCAGTGAGTCCGGGTATGAAGCTTTCTTT	TRBV10-1	TRBJ1-1	.	.
CASSPFDSLSSYEQYF	TGTGCCAGCTCACCTTTCGACAGCCTCAGCTCCTACGAGCAGTACTTC	TRBV18	TRBJ2-7	.	.
CASSLQGGLTQYF	TGTGCCAGCAGCCTCCAGGGAGGATTGACCCAGTACTTC	TRBV14	TRBJ2-5	.	.
CASTGDEQYEQYF	TGTGCCAGCACAGGGGATGAACAGTACGAGCAGTACTTC	TRBV7-9	TRBJ2-7	.	.
CASSLRGAYGYTF	TGTGCCAGCAGTTTACGGGGGGCTTATGGCTACACCTTC	TRBV28	TRBJ1-2	.	.
CASSPFGNQPQHF	TGTGCCAGCAGCCCATTCGGCAATCAGCCCCAGCATTTT	TRBV7-2	TRBJ1-5	.	once
CASSAPLLRGSSYEQYF	TGTGCCAGCAGTGCACCCCTTTTGAGAGGGAGCTCCTACGAGCAGTACTTC	TRBV28	TRBJ2-7	.	few
CASSERTGYEKLFF	TGTGCCAGCAGTGAGCGGACAGGGTATGAAAAACTGTTTTTT	TRBV25-1	TRBJ1-4	TRBD1	.
CASSSGNADYGYTF	TGTGCCAGCAGCTCAGGGAATGCGGACTATGGCTACACCTTC	TRBV11-2	TRBJ1-2	.	.
CASSLDRRGGLTRTDTQYF	TGTGCCAGCAGCTTAGATAGACGGGGGGGCCTCACCCGCACAGATACGCAGTATTTT	TRBV11-2	TRBJ2-3	TRBD2	.